The 18 T cell receptor beta chains presented below share a single source sample, sequenced in a study of blood T cell repertoires in COVID-19. Using immunoSEQ multiplex PCR, the repertoire was profiled, and TCRdb retains in-frame clones only, with some absent. The data contain just over 650,000 clones, 75% to 90% of them singletons. The sequenced sample consisted of peripheral blood. The receptors shown here come from a young woman with acute or convalescent COVID-19.

The chain employs TRBV3-1 (or the pseudogene TRBV3-2) and TRBJ2-5, with 7 positions matching TRBD2. The length of the CDR3 is 16 residues. The junction had 10 bases not matched to a gene; V was cut back by 1 base and J by 5 bases. The germline gives CDR1 LGHDT, CDR2 YNNKEL (reference sequence). The CDR3 DNA reads TGTGCCAGCAGCCAAGGGGCGCGGGGGATAATGGAGACCCAGTACTTC. Residues: CASSQGARGIMETQYF.

The chain links TRBV5-4 to TRBJ1-6; D is uncertain. The CDR3 covers 13 residues. Trimming pared 1 base from V and 9 bases from J, leaving 8 bases between. From germline, CDR1 is SGHNT and CDR2 YYREEE (reference sequence). CDR3 DNA: TGTGCCAGCAGCTTGCAGTATTCTTCACCCCTCCACTTT. Residues: CASSLQYSSPLHF. Drawing the rest from reference TRBV5-4 and TRBJ1-6, the complete variable domain is ETGVTQSPTHLIKTRGQQVTLRCSSQSGHNTVSWYQQALGQGPQFIFQYYREEENGRGNFPPRFSGLQFPNYSSELNVNALELDDSALYLCASSLQYSSPLHFGNGTRLTVT.

The gene calls are TRBV6-6 and TRBJ1-5; 7 bases are a match to TRBD1. The ends lost 6 bases at V and 6 bases at J; junction bases unmatched: 8. CDR3 length: 14 residues. Germline V gene data show CDR1 as MNHNY and CDR2 as SVGAGI (reference sequence). The CDR3 protein is CASRTAGGTQPQHF. The CDR3 DNA follows: TGTGCCAGCAGGACCGCAGGGGGAACTCAGCCCCAGCATTTT.

V and J are TRBV28 and TRBJ1-1, with D tentatively TRBD1 (5 bases). The CDR3 covers 15 residues. Trimming cost V 3 bases and J 1 base, with 12 bases left between them. The germline V gene has CDR1 MDHEN and CDR2 SYDVKM. The CDR3 loop reads CASSFFRAGNTEAFF. The DNA of the CDR3 is TGTGCCAGCAGTTTTTTCAGGGCCGGGAACACTGAAGCTTTCTTT.

The genes are TRBV5-1 and TRBJ1-2, with 7 bases fitting TRBD1. Germline V gives CDR1 SGHRS, CDR2 YFSETQ. This CDR3 region has 14 residues. V was pared by 4 bases and J by 4 bases, with 7 bases of the junction left unmatched. The CDR3 DNA reads TGCGCCAGCAGCCTATACCGGGACAGCTATGGCTACACCTTC. Its protein is CASSLYRDSYGYTF. The variable domain in full, with the rest retrieved from reference TRBV5-1 and TRBJ1-2, is KAGVTQTPRYLIKTRGQQVTLSCSPISGHRSVSWYQQTPGQGLQFLFEYFSETQRNKGNFPGRFSGRQFSNSRSEMNVSTLELGDSALYLCASSLYRDSYGYTFGSGTRLTVV.

The table lists this clone with a count of one. This sequence joins TRBV19 and TRBJ1-2; unclear D gene. This CDR3 region has 14 residues. CDR1 and CDR2 from the germline V gene are LNHDA and SQIVND (reference sequence). Trimming left V 3 bases short and J 4 bases short, with 12 bases between. The CDR3 nucleotides read TGTGCCAGTAGTATCGGGGTTTCAGGCTATGGCTACACCTTC. It translates to CASSIGVSGYGYTF. Based on the CDR3 plus reference TRBV19 and TRBJ1-2, the full variable domain is DGGITQSPKYLFRKEGQNVTLSCEQNLNHDAMYWYRQDPGQGLRLIYYSQIVNDFQKGDIAEGYSVSREKKESFPLTVTSAQKNPTAFYLCASSIGVSGYGYTFGSGTRLTVV.

The chain uses TRBV25-1 and TRBJ2-2; 8 nucleotides align to TRBD1. From germline, CDR1 is MGHDK and CDR2 SYGVNS. V lost 4 bases, J lost 3 bases, and 1 base stayed unmatched. The CDR3 extends over 14 amino acids. CDR3 sequence: CASSAQGDTGELFF. CDR3 nucleotide sequence: TGTGCCAGCAGTGCACAGGGGGACACCGGGGAGCTGTTTTTT.

This chain uses TRBV14 with TRBJ2-5; D not certain. CDR1 is SGHDN and CDR2 is FVKESK in the germline V gene. Deletions cut 0 bases from V and 7 bases from J, with 15 bases between. This CDR3 is 15 amino acids long. The CDR3 loop is CASSQDRQYLGTQYF. In nucleotides, the CDR3 is TGTGCCAGCAGCCAAGATCGGCAATACCTAGGGACCCAGTACTTC.

The chain employs TRBV6-4 and TRBJ2-7, with 8 bases identical to TRBD2. The CDR3 spans 13 residues. Per the germline V gene, CDR1 is MRHNA and CDR2 is SNTAGT. Trimming took 3 bases from V and 5 from J; bases not matched to a gene: 3. CDR3 in amino acids: CASSEERGNEQYF. CDR3 bases: TGTGCCAGCAGTGAGGAGCGGGGGAACGAGCAGTACTTC.

The gene calls are TRBV6-5 and TRBJ1-4; D is unresolved. From germline, CDR1 is MNHEY and CDR2 SVGAGI. This CDR3 is 11 amino acids long. V shed 6 bases and J shed 5 bases, with 4 bases lying between them. The CDR3 DNA sequence: TGTGCCAGCAGGCGGAATGAAAAACTGTTTTTT. This translates into CASRRNEKLFF.

The V call is TRBV5-5, the J call TRBJ2-3, with 7 bases fitting TRBD1. The CDR3 sequence is 15 residues long. The J segment lost 4 bases and the V segment lost 4 bases, leaving 9 bases of the junction unmatched. Germline CDR1 SGHKS, CDR2 YYEKEE (reference sequence). The CDR3 DNA is TGTGCCAGCAGCCCTGACAGGGTAGTGGCAGATACGCAGTATTTT. This encodes CASSPDRVVADTQYF.

The V and J genes are TRBV30 and TRBJ2-7; 8 bases map to TRBD1. The germline CDR1 and CDR2 sequences are GTSNPN and SVGIG (reference sequence). The CDR3 length is 13 residues. Trimming cost V 3 bases and J 3 bases; bases outside gene matches: 4. The CDR3: CAWSRGPVYEQYF. CDR3 DNA: TGTGCCTGGAGCAGGGGGCCCGTCTACGAGCAGTACTTC. Full variable domain (rest looked up from reference TRBV30 and TRBJ2-7): SQTIHQWPATLVQPVGSPLSLECTVEGTSNPNLYWYRQAAGRGLQLLFYSVGIGQISSEVPQNLSASRPQDRQFILSSKKLLLSDSGFYLCAWSRGPVYEQYFGPGTRLTVT.

The V and J genes are TRBV30 and TRBJ1-2; the D gene is possibly TRBD1 (5 bases). The CDR3 runs to 12 residues. The ends were cut back, 8 bases at V and 0 bases at J, with 10 bases in the middle. The germline gives CDR1 GTSNPN, CDR2 SVGIG (reference sequence). For the CDR3, the DNA is TGTGCCCGGGGGAGTCCTAACTATGGCTACACCTTC. Protein: CARGSPNYGYTF. The variable domain in full, completed from reference TRBV30 and TRBJ1-2, reads SQTIHQWPATLVQPVGSPLSLECTVEGTSNPNLYWYRQAAGRGLQLLFYSVGIGQISSEVPQNLSASRPQDRQFILSSKKLLLSDSGFYLCARGSPNYGYTFGSGTRLTVV.

The chain recombines TRBV10-3 with TRBJ2-3, with 13 nucleotides matching TRBD2. Germline assignment: CDR1 ENHRY and CDR2 SYGVKD. V lost 6 bases to trimming and J lost 3 bases; unmatched junction nucleotides: 6. This CDR3 comprises 16 residues. Written as DNA, the CDR3 is TGTGCCATCAGGACCGGGACTAGCGGGGTTACAGATACGCAGTATTTT. Residues: CAIRTGTSGVTDTQYF.

The genes are TRBV13 and TRBJ1-1; a weak D match, TRBD1 (5 bases). V was cut by 5 bases and J by 3 bases, with 16 bases left in between. Germline V lookup: CDR1 PRHDT, CDR2 FYEKMQ (reference sequence). The CDR3 has 15 amino acids. CDR3 amino acids: CASSQDGGSYTEAFF. The CDR3 DNA reads as TGTGCCAGCAGCCAAGACGGGGGAAGTTACACTGAAGCTTTCTTT. Filled out from reference TRBV13 and TRBJ1-1, the complete variable domain reads AAGVIQSPRHLIKEKRETATLKCYPIPRHDTVYWYQQGPGQDPQFLISFYEKMQSDKGSIPDRFSAQQFSDYHSELNMSSLELGDSALYFCASSQDGGSYTEAFFGQGTRLTVV.

The V call is TRBV2, the J call TRBJ1-5; 7 bases agree with TRBD1. Per the germline V gene, CDR1 is SNHLY and CDR2 is FYNNEI. The trim removed 5 bases at V and 3 bases at J, leaving 4 bases unmatched. The CDR3 has 14 residues. CDR3 region: CASSSGGPNQPQHF. CDR3 bases: TGTGCCAGCAGTTCAGGGGGTCCCAATCAGCCCCAGCATTTT.

This clone was seen a single time. This sequence joins TRBV11-2 and TRBJ1-1, with D hard to call. Trimming removed 1 base at V and 7 bases at J, with 10 bases between. In germline, CDR1 is SGHAT, CDR2 FQNNGV. The CDR3 consists of 13 residues. The CDR3 protein is CASSLVSSYEAFF. CDR3 DNA: TGTGCCAGCAGCTTAGTCAGTAGCTATGAAGCTTTCTTT.

Notes on this clone: One junction end does not reproduce the germline sequence, and a read error may be involved. The rearrangement uses TRBV23-1 and TRBJ2-7; D is unresolved. TRBV23-1 carries the ORF label, with uncertain function. This CDR3 is built from 11 residues. CDR3 sequence reads: CATSLEPPFYF. CDR3 nucleotide sequence: TGCGCCACCAGTCTAGAGCCTCCATTCTACTTC.